The entry below describes one TCR beta chain. The antigen remains unidentified. These data belong to a study of cytomegalovirus exposure and HLA in healthy donors. Points from the study as a whole: Within an earlier analysis, most TCR beta V segments proved productive either about 87% or about 30% of the time.

PCR amplification relied on 60 Vbeta primers (plus 13 Jbeta primers). Only in-frame clones appear in the TCRdb table, and some are missing; sequencing was by immunoSEQ multiplex PCR. This sample has about 140,000 clones, with 70% to 85% found just once. Trimming cost V 5 bases and J 4 bases, with 17 bases left between them. This CDR3 spans 15 amino acids. Germline CDR1 and CDR2: MNHEY and SMNVEV (reference sequence). The specimen was PBMCs. V and J are TRBV27 and TRBJ1-1; possibly TRBD1 for D (6 bases). The source is a man aged 30 to 45 in good health and CMV-seropositive. The CDR3 sequence: CASSLHREGGTEAFF. In DNA form, the CDR3 reads TGTGCCAGCAGTCTACACAGGGAAGGGGGCACTGAAGCTTTCTTT.